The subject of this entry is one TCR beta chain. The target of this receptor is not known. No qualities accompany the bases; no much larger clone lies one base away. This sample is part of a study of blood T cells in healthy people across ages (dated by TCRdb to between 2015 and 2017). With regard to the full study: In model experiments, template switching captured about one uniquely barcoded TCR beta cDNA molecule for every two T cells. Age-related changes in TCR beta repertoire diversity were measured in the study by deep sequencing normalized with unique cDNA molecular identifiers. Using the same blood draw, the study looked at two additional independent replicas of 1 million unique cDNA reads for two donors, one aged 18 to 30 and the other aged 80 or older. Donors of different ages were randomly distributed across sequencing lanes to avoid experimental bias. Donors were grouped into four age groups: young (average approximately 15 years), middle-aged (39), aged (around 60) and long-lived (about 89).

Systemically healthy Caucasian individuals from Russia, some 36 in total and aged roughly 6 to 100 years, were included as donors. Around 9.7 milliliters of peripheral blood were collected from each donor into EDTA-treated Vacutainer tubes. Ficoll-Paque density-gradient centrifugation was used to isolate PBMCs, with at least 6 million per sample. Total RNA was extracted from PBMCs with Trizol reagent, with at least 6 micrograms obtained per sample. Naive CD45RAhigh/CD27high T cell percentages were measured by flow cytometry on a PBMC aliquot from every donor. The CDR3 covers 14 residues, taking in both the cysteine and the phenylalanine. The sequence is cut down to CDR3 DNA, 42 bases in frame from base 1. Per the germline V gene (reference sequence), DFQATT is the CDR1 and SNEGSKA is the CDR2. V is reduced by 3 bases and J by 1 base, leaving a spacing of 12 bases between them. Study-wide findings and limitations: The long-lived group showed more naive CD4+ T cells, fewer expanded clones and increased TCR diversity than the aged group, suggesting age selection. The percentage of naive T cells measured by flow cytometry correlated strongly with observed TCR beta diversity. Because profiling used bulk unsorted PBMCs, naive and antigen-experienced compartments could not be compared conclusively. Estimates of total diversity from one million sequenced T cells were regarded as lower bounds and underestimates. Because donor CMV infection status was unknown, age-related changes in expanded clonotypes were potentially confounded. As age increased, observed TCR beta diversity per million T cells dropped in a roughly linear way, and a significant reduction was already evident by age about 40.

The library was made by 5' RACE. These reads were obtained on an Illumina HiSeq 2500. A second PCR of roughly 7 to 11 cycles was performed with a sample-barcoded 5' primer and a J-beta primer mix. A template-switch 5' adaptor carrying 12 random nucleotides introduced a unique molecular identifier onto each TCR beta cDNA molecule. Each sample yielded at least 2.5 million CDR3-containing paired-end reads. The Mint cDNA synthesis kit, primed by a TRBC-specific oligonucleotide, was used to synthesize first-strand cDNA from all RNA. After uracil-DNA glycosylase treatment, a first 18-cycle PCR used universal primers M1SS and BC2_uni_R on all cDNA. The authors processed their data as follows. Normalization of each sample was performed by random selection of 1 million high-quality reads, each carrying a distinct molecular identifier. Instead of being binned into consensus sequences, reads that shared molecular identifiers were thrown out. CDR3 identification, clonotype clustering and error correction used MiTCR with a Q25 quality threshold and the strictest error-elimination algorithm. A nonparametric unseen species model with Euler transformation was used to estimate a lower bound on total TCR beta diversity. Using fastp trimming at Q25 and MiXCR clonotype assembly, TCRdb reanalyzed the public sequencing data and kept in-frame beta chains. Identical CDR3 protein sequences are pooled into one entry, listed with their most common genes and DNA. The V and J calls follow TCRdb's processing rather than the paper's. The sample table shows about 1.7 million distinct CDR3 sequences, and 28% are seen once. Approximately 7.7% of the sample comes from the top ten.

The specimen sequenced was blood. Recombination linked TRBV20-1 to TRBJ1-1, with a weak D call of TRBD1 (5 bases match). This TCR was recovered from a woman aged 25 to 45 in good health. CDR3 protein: CSARLGQGNTEAFF. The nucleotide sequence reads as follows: TGCAGTGCTAGGTTGGGGCAGGGGAACACTGAAGCTTTCTTT.